Sequencing of this TCR beta chain was carried out in a study of blood T cell repertoires in COVID-19. The wider study: The origin of the acute and convalescent COVID-19 samples was the United States, Italy and Spain. T cells, B-cell-depleted T cells, or PBMCs supplied cDNA or gDNA.

Looked up from germline, CDR1 is LNHNV and CDR2 is YYDKDF (reference sequence). CDR3 length: 17 amino acids. The trim removed 3 bases at V and 4 bases at J, leaving 6 bases unmatched. TCRdb's copy holds only in-frame clones and misses some; the assay was immunoSEQ multiplex PCR. The sample consists of around 160,000 clones, approximately 85% of them appearing once. Source material: peripheral blood. The chain recombines TRBV15 with TRBJ2-1; 13 bases are shared with TRBD2. The TCR originated in a woman aged 60 to 75 with COVID-19, enrolled during active disease. CDR3: CATSRTSGGLLYNEQFF. CDR3 in DNA: TGTGCCACCAGCAGGACTAGCGGGGGGCTGCTTTACAATGAGCAGTTCTTC.